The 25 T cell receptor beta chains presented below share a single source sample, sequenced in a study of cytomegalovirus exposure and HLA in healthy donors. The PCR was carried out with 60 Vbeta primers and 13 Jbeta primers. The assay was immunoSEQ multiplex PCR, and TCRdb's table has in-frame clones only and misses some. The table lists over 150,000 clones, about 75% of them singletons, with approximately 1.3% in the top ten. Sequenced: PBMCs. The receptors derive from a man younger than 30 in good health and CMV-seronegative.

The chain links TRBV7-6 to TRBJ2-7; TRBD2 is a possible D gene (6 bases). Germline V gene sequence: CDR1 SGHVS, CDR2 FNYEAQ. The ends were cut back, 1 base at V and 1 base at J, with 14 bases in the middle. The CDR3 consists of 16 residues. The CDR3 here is CASSLGASAASYEQYF. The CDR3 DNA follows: TGTGCCAGCAGCTTAGGGGCTAGCGCAGCTTCCTACGAGCAGTACTTC.

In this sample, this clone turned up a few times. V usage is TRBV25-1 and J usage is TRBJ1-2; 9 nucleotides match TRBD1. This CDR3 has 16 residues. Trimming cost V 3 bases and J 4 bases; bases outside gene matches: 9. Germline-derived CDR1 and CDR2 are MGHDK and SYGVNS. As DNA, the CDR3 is TGTGCCAGCAGTGAGGGACAGGGTGGTTCTGGCTATGGCTACACCTTC. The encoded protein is CASSEGQGGSGYGYTF.

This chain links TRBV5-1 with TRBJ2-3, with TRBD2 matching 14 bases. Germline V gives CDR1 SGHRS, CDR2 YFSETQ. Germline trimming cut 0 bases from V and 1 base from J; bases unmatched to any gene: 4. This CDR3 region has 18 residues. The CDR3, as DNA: TGCGCCAGCAGCTTGGGACTAGCGGGAGGGCTTGGCACAGATACGCAGTATTTT. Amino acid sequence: CASSLGLAGGLGTDTQYF.

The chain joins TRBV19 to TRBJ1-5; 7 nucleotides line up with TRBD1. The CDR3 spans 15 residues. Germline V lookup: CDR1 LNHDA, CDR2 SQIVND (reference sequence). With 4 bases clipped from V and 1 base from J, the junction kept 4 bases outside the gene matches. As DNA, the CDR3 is TGTGCCAGTAGTACCGGGACAGCGAGCAATCAGCCCCAGCATTTT. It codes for CASSTGTASNQPQHF.

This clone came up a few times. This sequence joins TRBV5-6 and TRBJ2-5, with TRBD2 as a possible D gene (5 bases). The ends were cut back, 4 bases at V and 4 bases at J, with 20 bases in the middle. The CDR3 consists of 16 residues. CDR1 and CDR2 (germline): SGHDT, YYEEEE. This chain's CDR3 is CASSQDDGLRGETQYF. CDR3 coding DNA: TGTGCCAGCAGCCAAGATGACGGACTCCGGGGAGAGACCCAGTACTTC.

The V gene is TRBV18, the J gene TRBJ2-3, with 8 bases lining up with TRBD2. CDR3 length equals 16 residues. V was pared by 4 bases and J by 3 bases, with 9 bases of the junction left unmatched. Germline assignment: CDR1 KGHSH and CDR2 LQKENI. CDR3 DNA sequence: TGTGCCAGCTCACTGAATAGCGGGAAGCTGACAGATACGCAGTATTTT. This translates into CASSLNSGKLTDTQYF.

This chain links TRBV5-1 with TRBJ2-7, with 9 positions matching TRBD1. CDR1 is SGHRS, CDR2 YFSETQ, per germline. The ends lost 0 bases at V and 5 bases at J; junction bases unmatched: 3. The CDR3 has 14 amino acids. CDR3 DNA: TGCGCCAGCAGCTTGGGACAGGGGGTCCACGAGCAGTACTTC. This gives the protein CASSLGQGVHEQYF.

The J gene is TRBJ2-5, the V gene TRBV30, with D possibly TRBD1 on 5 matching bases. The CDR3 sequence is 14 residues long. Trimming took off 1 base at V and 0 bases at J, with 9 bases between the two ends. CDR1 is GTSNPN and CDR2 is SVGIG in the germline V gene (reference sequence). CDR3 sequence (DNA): TGTGCCTGGAGTGGGGGCGGACACCAAGAGACCCAGTACTTC. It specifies CAWSGGGHQETQYF.

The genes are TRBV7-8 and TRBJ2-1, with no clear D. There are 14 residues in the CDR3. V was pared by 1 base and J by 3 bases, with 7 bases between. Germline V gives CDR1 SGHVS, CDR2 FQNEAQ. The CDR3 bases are TGTGCCAGCAGCTTAGAGAGAAGCTACAATGAGCAGTTCTTC. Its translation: CASSLERSYNEQFF.

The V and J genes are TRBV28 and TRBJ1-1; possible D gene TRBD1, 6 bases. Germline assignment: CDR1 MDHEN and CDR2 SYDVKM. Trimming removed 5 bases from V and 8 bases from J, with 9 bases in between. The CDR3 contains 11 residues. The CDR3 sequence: CASSTGTEAFF. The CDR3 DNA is TGTGCCAGCAGTACCGGGACAGAAGCTTTCTTT.

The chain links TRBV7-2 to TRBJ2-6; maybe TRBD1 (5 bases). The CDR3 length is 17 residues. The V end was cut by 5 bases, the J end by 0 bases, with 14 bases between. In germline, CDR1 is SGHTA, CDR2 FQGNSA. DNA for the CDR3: TGTGCCAGCAGCCGAAATACAGGCGCCTCTGGGGCCAACGTCCTGACTTTC. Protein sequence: CASSRNTGASGANVLTF.

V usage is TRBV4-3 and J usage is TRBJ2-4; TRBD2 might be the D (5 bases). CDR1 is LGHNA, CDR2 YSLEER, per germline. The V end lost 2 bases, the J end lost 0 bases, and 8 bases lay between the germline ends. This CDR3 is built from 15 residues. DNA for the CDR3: TGCGCCAGCAGCCAAACGGGATTAGCCAAAAACATTCAGTACTTC. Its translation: CASSQTGLAKNIQYF.

CDR3 sequence (DNA): TGTGCCAGCTCACCAAATCAGGGAGGGGAGCAGCCCCAGCATTTT. Its protein is CASSPNQGGEQPQHF. This chain uses TRBV18 with TRBJ1-5, with D possibly matching TRBD1 (5 bases). V lost 2 bases to trimming and J lost 7 bases, with 15 bases between them. This CDR3 is 15 amino acids long. The germline gives CDR1 KGHSH, CDR2 LQKENI.

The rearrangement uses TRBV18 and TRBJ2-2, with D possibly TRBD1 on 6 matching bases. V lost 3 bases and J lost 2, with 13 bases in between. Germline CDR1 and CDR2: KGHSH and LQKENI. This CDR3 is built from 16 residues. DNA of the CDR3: TGTGCCAGCTCACCTGCAGGGGTCCTAAACACCGGGGAGCTGTTTTTT. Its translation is CASSPAGVLNTGELFF.

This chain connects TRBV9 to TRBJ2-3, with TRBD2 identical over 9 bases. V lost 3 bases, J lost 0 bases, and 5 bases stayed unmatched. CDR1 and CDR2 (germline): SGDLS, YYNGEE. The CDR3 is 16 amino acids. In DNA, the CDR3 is TGTGCCAGCAGCGGGAGGACTAGCGTTAGCACAGATACGCAGTATTTT. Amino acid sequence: CASSGRTSVSTDTQYF.

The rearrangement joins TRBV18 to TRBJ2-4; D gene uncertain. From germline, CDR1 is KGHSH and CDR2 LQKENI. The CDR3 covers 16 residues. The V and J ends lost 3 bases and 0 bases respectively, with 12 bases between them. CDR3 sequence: CASSPDLELAKNIQYF. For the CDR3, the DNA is TGTGCCAGCTCACCCGACTTAGAATTAGCCAAAAACATTCAGTACTTC. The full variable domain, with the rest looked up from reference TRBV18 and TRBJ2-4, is NAGVMQNPRHLVRRRGQEARLRCSPMKGHSHVYWYRQLPEEGLKFMVYLQKENIIDESGMPKERFSAEFPKEGPSILRIQQVVRGDSAAYFCASSPDLELAKNIQYFGAGTRLSVL.

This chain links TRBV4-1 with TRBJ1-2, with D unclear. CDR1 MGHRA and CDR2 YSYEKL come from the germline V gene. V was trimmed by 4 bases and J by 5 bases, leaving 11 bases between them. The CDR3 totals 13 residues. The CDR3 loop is CASSPNGDYGYTF. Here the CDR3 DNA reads TGCGCCAGCAGCCCCAACGGTGATTATGGCTACACCTTC.

The DNA of the CDR3 is TGTGCCAGCAGCCCCGGCGGGGCTAGGCCAGATACGCAGTATTTT. Protein sequence: CASSPGGARPDTQYF. The chain combines TRBV28 with TRBJ2-3, with D perhaps TRBD2 (6 bases). The CDR3 is 15 residues long. The V and J ends lost 6 bases and 4 bases respectively, with 17 bases between them. Looked up from germline, CDR1 is MDHEN and CDR2 is SYDVKM.

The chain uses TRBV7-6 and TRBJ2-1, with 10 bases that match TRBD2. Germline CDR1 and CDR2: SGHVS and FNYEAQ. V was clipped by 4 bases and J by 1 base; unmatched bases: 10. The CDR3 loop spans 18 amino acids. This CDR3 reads CASSSSSGRPQSYNEQFF. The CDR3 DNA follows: TGTGCCAGCAGCTCCAGTAGCGGGAGGCCCCAATCCTACAATGAGCAGTTCTTC.

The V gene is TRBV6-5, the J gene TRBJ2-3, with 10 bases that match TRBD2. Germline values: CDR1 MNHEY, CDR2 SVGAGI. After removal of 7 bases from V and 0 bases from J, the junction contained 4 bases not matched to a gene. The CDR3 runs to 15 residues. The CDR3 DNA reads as TGTGCCAGCACCCGGACTAGCGGTAGCACAGATACGCAGTATTTT. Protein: CASTRTSGSTDTQYF.

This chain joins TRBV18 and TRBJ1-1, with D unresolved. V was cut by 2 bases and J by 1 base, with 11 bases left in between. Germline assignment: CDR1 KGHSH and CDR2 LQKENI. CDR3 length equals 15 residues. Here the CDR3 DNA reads TGTGCCAGCTCACCAGTCGAGGAAGCGAACACTGAAGCTTTCTTT. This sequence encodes CASSPVEEANTEAFF.

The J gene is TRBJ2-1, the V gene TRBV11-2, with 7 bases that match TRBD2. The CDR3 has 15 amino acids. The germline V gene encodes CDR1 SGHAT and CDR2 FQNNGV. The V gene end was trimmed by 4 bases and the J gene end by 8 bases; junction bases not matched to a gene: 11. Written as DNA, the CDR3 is TGTGCCAGCAGCTCCCTAGGCGGGAGAATCGATGAGCAGTTCTTC. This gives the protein CASSSLGGRIDEQFF. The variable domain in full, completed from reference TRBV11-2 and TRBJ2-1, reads EAGVAQSPRYKIIEKRQSVAFWCNPISGHATLYWYQQILGQGPKLLIQFQNNGVVDDSQLPKDRFSAERLKGVDSTLKIQPAKLEDSAVYLCASSSLGGRIDEQFFGPGTRLTVL.

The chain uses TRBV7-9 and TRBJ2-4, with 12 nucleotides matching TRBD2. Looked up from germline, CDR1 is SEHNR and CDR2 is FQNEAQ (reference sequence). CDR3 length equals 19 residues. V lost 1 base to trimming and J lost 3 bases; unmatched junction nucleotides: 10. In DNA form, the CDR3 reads TGTGCCAGCAGCTTAGGCTCGACTAGCGGGAGAATTGGCAAAAACATTCAGTACTTC. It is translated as CASSLGSTSGRIGKNIQYF.

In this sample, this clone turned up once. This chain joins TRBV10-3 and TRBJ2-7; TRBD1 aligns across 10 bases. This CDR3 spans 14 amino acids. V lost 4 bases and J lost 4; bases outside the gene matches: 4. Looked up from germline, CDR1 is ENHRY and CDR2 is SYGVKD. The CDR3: CAISGDRGPYEQYF. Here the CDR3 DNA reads TGTGCCATCAGTGGGGACAGGGGACCGTACGAGCAGTACTTC.

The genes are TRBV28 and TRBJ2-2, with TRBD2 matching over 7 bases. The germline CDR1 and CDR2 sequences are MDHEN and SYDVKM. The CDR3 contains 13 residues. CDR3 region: CATGGHGTGELFF. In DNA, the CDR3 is TGTGCTACGGGGGGTCACGGCACCGGGGAGCTGTTTTTT.